Shown below are 3 T cell receptor beta chains from a single sample sequenced in a study of blood T cells in healthy people across ages. Sample-barcoded 5' priming and a J-beta primer mix drove a second PCR of 7 to 11 cycles. From the 5' RACE reads, TCRdb called clonotypes with MiXCR, one entry per CDR3 protein. The sample records some 800,000 distinct CDR3 sequences, around 45% being singletons. Input material: blood. The receptor set was obtained from a man in his fifties or sixties in good health.

The V and J genes are TRBV5-4 and TRBJ1-2; D uncertain. Germline loops: CDR1 SGHNT, CDR2 YYREEE (reference sequence). The CDR3 length is 15 residues. Between the trimmed V and J ends, which lost 2 bases and 2 bases, there was a span of 13 bases. The CDR3 protein is CASSFIAGGNYGYTF. The CDR3 nucleotides are TGTGCCAGCAGCTTCATCGCAGGAGGAAACTATGGCTACACCTTC.

This clonotype was detected only a few times. The V gene is TRBV27, the J gene TRBJ2-7; D gene uncertain. CDR3 length: 12 residues. Germline loops: CDR1 MNHEY, CDR2 SMNVEV (reference sequence). V shed 8 bases and J shed 0 bases, with 8 bases lying between them. CDR3 sequence (DNA): TGTGCCAGCGCGGCCGTCTCCTACGAGCAGTACTTC. Amino acid sequence: CASAAVSYEQYF.

This sequence joins TRBV7-6 and TRBJ2-2, with 7 bases aligning to TRBD2. Germline V lookup: CDR1 SGHVS, CDR2 FNYEAQ. This CDR3 is built from 17 residues. J lost 4 bases, V lost 5 bases, and 13 bases had no gene match. The DNA of the CDR3 is TGTGCCAGCAGCCCGAGACTAGCTCCCTTGACCACCGGGGAGCTGTTTTTT. Translated: CASSPRLAPLTTGELFF. Together with reference TRBV7-6 and TRBJ2-2, the CDR3 gives the full variable domain: GAGVSQSPRYKVTKRGQDVALRCDPISGHVSLYWYRQALGQGPEFLTYFNYEAQQDKSGLPNDRFSAERPEGSISTLTIQRTEQRDSAMYRCASSPRLAPLTTGELFFGEGSRLTVL.